Included here is one T cell receptor beta chain sequence, with context. Its target is unknown. The data belong to a study of glioma-infiltrating T cells. The CDR3 covers 16 residues. The J segment lost 7 bases and the V segment lost 2 bases, leaving 12 bases of the junction unmatched. The germline gives CDR1 MNHEY, CDR2 SVGAGI. The study's findings and limits: Tissue-blood divergence was below expectation in non-neoplastic patients, above in gliomas.

Using RNA template, CDR3s of TCR alpha and beta were amplified with iRepertoire arm-PCR. Tissue mRNA or PBMC total RNA, about 85-400 ng, went into one-step reverse transcription and amplification. TCRdb reanalysed the multiplex PCR reads using MiXCR and keeps one entry per CDR3 protein. The sample consists of approximately 88,000 distinct CDR3 sequences, under 30% of them appearing once. The rearrangement joins TRBV6-5 to TRBJ2-7, with 9 bases that match TRBD2. The sequenced material came from glioma tissue, nonneoplastic brain tissue, or PBMCs (not recorded which). The TCR was taken from a human donor with low-grade glioma or glioblastoma, undergoing nonglioma brain surgery, or in good health (not recorded which). The CDR3 DNA reads TGTGCCAGCAGTTACGCTGAAATAGCGGGGGAGCGTGAGCAGTACTTC. As protein: CASSYAEIAGEREQYF.